The 6 T cell receptor beta chains below come from one sample, sequenced in a study of T cell changes during pregnancy in multiple sclerosis. Data came from immunoSEQ multiplex PCR; TCRdb stores just in-frame clones and leaves some out. The table includes some 100,000 clones, 90% to 95% detected once. Sequences were derived from peripheral blood, sampled before pregnancy. These receptors originate from a female donor with multiple sclerosis, enrolled in a pregnancy study.

The chain uses TRBV4-1 and TRBJ2-2; 9 positions agree with TRBD2. Germline V CDR1 and CDR2: MGHRA, YSYEKL. V dropped 6 bases and J dropped 3; count of bases not matched to a gene: 8. CDR3 size: 16 residues. The CDR3 spells CASSQISGRDTGELFF. As DNA, the CDR3 is TGCGCCAGCAGTCAAATTAGCGGGAGAGACACCGGGGAGCTGTTTTTT.

This chain links TRBV9 with TRBJ2-5, with no clear D. Germline CDR1 reads SGDLS; CDR2 reads YYNGEE. CDR3 length: 14 residues. V was pared by 8 bases and J by 3 bases, with 17 bases between. For the CDR3, the DNA is TGTGCCAGACGGCGAGGATTGCCTGAAGAGACCCAGTACTTC. Translated, it gives CARRRGLPEETQYF.

This chain uses TRBV5-1 with TRBJ1-2; 8 nucleotides agree with TRBD1. The V segment lost 5 bases and the J segment 3 bases; nucleotides outside the gene matches: 27. Germline V gene data show CDR1 as SGHRS and CDR2 as YFSETQ. This CDR3 spans 21 amino acids. CDR3 DNA sequence: TGCGCCAGCAGTCAGCTCCCAAGTACCCGTCGATGGACAGGGAGGGACTATGGCTACACCTTC. Translated: CASSQLPSTRRWTGRDYGYTF.

This rearrangement joins TRBV6-5 to TRBJ1-1; tentative D call: TRBD1 (5 bases). Per germline, CDR1 MNHEY and CDR2 SVGAGI. Trimming removed 6 bases from V and 6 bases from J, with 20 bases in between. This CDR3 region has 15 residues. CDR3: CASRAQARTPSEAFF. DNA for the CDR3: TGTGCCAGCAGAGCACAGGCCCGAACACCTTCTGAAGCTTTCTTT.

The V gene is TRBV2, the J gene TRBJ2-3; the match to TRBD2 covers 7 bases. Germline V gene lookup returns CDR1 SNHLY and CDR2 FYNNEI. J lost 1 base, V lost 6 bases, and 4 bases had no gene match. The CDR3 has 14 residues. CDR3 protein: CASRAGAGTDTQYF. For the CDR3, the DNA is TGTGCCAGCAGGGCGGGAGCAGGCACAGATACGCAGTATTTT.

The rearrangement joins TRBV6-1 to TRBJ1-5; 7 positions agree with TRBD1. J lost 7 bases, V lost 3 bases, and 6 bases had no gene match. The CDR3 is 14 residues long. Germline-derived CDR1 and CDR2 are MNHNS and SASEGT. Here the CDR3 DNA reads TGTGCCAGCAGTGACGAGGGGGCTATACAGCCCCAGCATTTT. Translated: CASSDEGAIQPQHF.